The clone carrying this T cell receptor (beta chain) was counted once. Resolution of symptoms, clearance, or two negative PCRs was present in recovered Cohort 3 donors. CDR3 size: 15 residues. V trimming: 3 bases; J trimming: 6 bases; junction bases outside the gene matches: 5. Germline lookup yields CDR1 KGHDR and CDR2 SFDVKD. The sample belongs to a study of blood T cell repertoires in COVID-19. Study context: The cDNA or gDNA used as material had been derived from T cells, B-cell-depleted T cells, or PBMCs.

Sequenced by immunoSEQ multiplex PCR; TCRdb stores in-frame clones only, minus some. The table lists approximately 300,000 clones, 87% of them singletons. The sequence was collected from a woman between 25 and 40 years old who had recovered from COVID-19. The chain is built from TRBV24-1 and TRBJ1-1; 11 bases are shared with TRBD1. Sample: PBMCs or T cells enriched from blood (not recorded which). This chain's CDR3 is CATSDGQGALPEAFF. The CDR3 DNA is TGTGCCACCAGTGATGGACAGGGGGCTCTCCCTGAAGCTTTCTTT.